This TCR beta chain originates from a study of cytomegalovirus exposure and HLA in healthy donors. Germline CDR1 and CDR2: GTSNPN and SVGIG (reference sequence). The CDR3 covers 13 residues. V shed 4 bases and J shed 2 bases, with 11 bases lying between them. Broader study findings: It is likely that the observed cluster of highly shared sequence variants was a sequencing artifact. The authors later linked a missense DCLRE1C variant to TCR beta V- and J-gene trimming. As was reported, the HLA-A and HLA-B alleles of most subjects were accurately predicted from TCR beta sequences.

To note about this clone: Antigen unknown.

PCR involved 60 Vbeta and 13 Jbeta primers. Libraries were prepared by immunoSEQ multiplex PCR; TCRdb keeps only in-frame clonotypes and omits some of them. The table lists around 120,000 clones, 80% of them singletons. Input material: PBMCs. The rearrangement links TRBV30 to TRBJ2-5, with D tentatively TRBD1 (6 bases). This TCR was sampled from a male donor in good health and CMV-seronegative. The CDR3 spells CAWKTQGQETQYF. Written as DNA, the CDR3 is TGTGCCTGGAAGACTCAGGGGCAAGAGACCCAGTACTTC.